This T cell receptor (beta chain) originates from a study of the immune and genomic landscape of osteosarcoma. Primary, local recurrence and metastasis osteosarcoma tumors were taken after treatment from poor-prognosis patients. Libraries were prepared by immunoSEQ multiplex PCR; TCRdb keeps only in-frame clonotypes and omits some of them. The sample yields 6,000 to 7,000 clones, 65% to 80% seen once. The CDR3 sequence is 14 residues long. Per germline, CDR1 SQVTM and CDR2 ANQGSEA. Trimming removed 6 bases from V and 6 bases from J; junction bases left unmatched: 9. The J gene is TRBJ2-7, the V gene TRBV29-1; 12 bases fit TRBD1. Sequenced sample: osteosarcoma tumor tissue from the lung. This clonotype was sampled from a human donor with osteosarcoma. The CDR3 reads CSVTSGTGGSEQYF. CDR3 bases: TGCAGCGTCACATCCGGGACAGGGGGCTCCGAGCAGTACTTC.